One sample yielded the 9 T cell receptor beta chains listed below, sequenced in a study of control samples from healthy donors and cancer patients. This table comes from immunoSEQ multiplex PCR, and its TCRdb copy is limited to in-frame clones, with some not included. This table holds approximately 74,000 clones, about 95% found once. The sequenced material came from blood. These TCRs come from a woman aged 30 to 39 in good health.

The V and J genes are TRBV14 and TRBJ1-4, with unresolved D. The CDR3 is 14 amino acids. The V and J ends lost 4 bases and 0 bases respectively, with 6 bases between them. Germline assignment: CDR1 SGHDN and CDR2 FVKESK. CDR3 nucleotides: TGTGCCAGCAGCCGCTATGCAACTAATGAAAAACTGTTTTTT. It translates to CASSRYATNEKLFF.

V gene TRBV19 combines with J gene TRBJ1-2; 8 bases match TRBD1. CDR1 LNHDA and CDR2 SQIVND come from the germline V gene (reference sequence). The CDR3 is made up of 13 amino acids. V was pared by 7 bases and J by 5 bases, with 6 bases of the junction left unmatched. CDR3 protein: CASIRQGFYGYTF. The CDR3 DNA is TGTGCCAGTATTCGACAGGGGTTTTATGGCTACACCTTC.

This chain joins TRBV7-9 and TRBJ2-1, with 14 bases that match TRBD2. Germline V gene data show CDR1 as SEHNR and CDR2 as FQNEAQ (reference sequence). This CDR3 contains 16 residues. With V trimmed by 5 bases and J by 5 bases, 5 bases remained unmatched. The CDR3 reads CASSPRLAGGDNEQFF. CDR3 nucleotides: TGTGCCAGCAGCCCGCGACTAGCGGGGGGGGACAATGAGCAGTTCTTC.

The rearrangement uses TRBV10-3 and TRBJ2-3; D is uncertain. The length of the CDR3 is 13 residues. Germline values: CDR1 ENHRY, CDR2 SYGVKD. Trimming took 3 bases from V and 1 from J, leaving 5 bases between them. The CDR3 is CAISDGGTDTQYF. In DNA form, the CDR3 reads TGTGCCATCAGTGATGGGGGCACAGATACGCAGTATTTT.

The CDR3 here is CASSLQDDREAFF. The CDR3 DNA reads TGCGCCAGCAGCTTGCAGGACGACAGAGAAGCTTTCTTT. The V gene is TRBV5-1, the J gene TRBJ1-1; D is perhaps TRBD1 (5 bases). V lost 1 base and J 8 bases, leaving 12 bases between the germline ends. The germline CDR1 and CDR2 sequences are SGHRS and YFSETQ. CDR3 length: 13 residues.

The chain links TRBV6-5 to TRBJ1-6; D remains ambiguous. V was pared by 2 bases and J by 7 bases, with 15 bases between. CDR3 length: 16 amino acids. The germline V gene has CDR1 MNHEY and CDR2 SVGAGI. DNA of the CDR3: TGTGCCAGCAGTTACGGACCCCGAAACGGGAATTCACCCCTCCACTTT. This translates into CASSYGPRNGNSPLHF.

The rearrangement uses TRBV9 and TRBJ2-5, with 10 bases aligning to TRBD1. This CDR3 region has 15 residues. Per the germline V gene, CDR1 is SGDLS and CDR2 is YYNGEE. J was trimmed by 4 bases and V by 2 bases; bases with no gene match: 5. CDR3 DNA: TGTGCCAGCAGCGTGGGGACAGGGGCTCCAGAGACCCAGTACTTC. Its protein product is CASSVGTGAPETQYF.

The chain has TRBV12-3 or TRBV12-4 and TRBJ1-1; a possible D gene is TRBD1 (5 bases). The CDR3 spans 13 residues. V was pared by 8 bases and J by 5 bases, with 15 bases between. The CDR3 sequence is CASRPGRRTEAFF. CDR3 in DNA: TGTGCCAGCCGGCCAGGGAGGAGAACTGAAGCTTTCTTT.

The CDR3 is CASRRQESNTGELFF. CDR3 DNA: TGTGCCAGCAGGAGACAGGAGTCGAACACCGGGGAGCTGTTTTTT. This rearrangement joins TRBV5-4 to TRBJ2-2, with D possibly TRBD1 on 6 matching bases. The germline V gene encodes CDR1 SGHNT and CDR2 YYREEE (reference sequence). The CDR3 is 15 residues long. The V gene lost 5 bases and the J gene lost 0 bases, with 11 bases spanning the gap.